This T cell receptor (beta chain) was sequenced during a study of blood T cell repertoires in COVID-19. In the study overall: The United States, Italy and Spain were the sources of the acute and convalescent COVID-19 samples. PBMCs, B-cell-depleted T cells, or T cells were the source of the cDNA or gDNA that made up the material.

As handled by the study authors: Using reference gene primer amplification, nucleated cell counts were estimated. The assay was immunoSEQ multiplex PCR, and TCRdb's table has in-frame clones only and misses some. V and J calls and clone size come straight from that table; D and trimming were deduced from the DNA. This sample carries tens of thousands of clones, around 89% of them seen once, and the ten largest clones take 4% to 6.5%. CDR1 LNHDA and CDR2 SQIVND come from the germline V gene (reference sequence). The CDR3 runs to 14 residues. V lost 3 bases to trimming and J lost 6 bases, with 14 bases between them.

Sequencing input: peripheral blood. V is TRBV19 and J is TRBJ1-2, with D perhaps TRBD1 (6 bases). This clonotype was obtained from a man aged 45-65 years with acute or convalescent COVID-19. CDR3 coding DNA: TGTGCCAGTAGTATCAATCGACAGGCTAATGGCTACACCTTC. Its protein is CASSINRQANGYTF.